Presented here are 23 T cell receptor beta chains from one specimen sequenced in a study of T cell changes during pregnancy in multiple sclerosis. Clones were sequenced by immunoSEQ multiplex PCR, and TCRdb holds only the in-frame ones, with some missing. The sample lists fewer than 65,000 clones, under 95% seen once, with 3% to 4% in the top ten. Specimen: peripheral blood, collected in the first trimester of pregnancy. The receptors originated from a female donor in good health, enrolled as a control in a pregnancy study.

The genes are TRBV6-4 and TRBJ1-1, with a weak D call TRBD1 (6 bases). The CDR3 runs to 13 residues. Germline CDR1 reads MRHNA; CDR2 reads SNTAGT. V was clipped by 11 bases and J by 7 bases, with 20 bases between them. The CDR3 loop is CAPCRGRDGEAFF. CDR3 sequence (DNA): TGTGCCCCCTGCAGGGGCAGGGACGGTGAAGCTTTCTTT.

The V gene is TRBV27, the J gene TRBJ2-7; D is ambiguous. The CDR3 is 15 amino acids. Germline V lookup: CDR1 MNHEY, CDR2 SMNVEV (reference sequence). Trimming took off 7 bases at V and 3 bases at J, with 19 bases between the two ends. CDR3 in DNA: TGTGCCAGCATTCATTTGACGGAGTATTACTACGAGCAGTACTTC. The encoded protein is CASIHLTEYYYEQYF.

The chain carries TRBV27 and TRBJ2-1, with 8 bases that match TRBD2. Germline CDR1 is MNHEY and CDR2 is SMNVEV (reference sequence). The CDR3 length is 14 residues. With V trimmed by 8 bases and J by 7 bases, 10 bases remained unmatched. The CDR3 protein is CASAKLAERNEQFF. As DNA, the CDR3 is TGTGCCAGCGCCAAACTAGCGGAGAGGAATGAGCAGTTCTTC.

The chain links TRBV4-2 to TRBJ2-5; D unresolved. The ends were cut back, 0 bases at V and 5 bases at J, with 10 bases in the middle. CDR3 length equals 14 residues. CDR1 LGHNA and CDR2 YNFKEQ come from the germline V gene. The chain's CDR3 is CASSQDRGAETQYF. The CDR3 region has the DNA TGTGCCAGCAGCCAAGATCGAGGTGCGGAGACCCAGTACTTC.

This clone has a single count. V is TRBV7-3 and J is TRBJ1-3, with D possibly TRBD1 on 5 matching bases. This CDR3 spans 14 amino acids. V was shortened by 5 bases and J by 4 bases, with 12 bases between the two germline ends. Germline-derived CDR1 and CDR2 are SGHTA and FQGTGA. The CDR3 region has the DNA TGTGCCAGCAGCCCGGGACTCCCAGGAAACACCATATATTTT. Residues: CASSPGLPGNTIYF. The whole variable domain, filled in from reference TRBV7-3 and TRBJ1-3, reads GAGVSQTPSNKVTEKGKYVELRCDPISGHTALYWYRQSLGQGPEFLIYFQGTGAADDSGLPNDRFFAVRPEGSVSTLKIQRTERGDSAVYLCASSPGLPGNTIYFGEGSWLTVV.

The CDR3 DNA reads as TGCGCCAGCAGTTTAGCGGGTCTGTCTGGGGCCAACGTCCTGACTTTC. This encodes CASSLAGLSGANVLTF. The chain combines TRBV5-1 with TRBJ2-6; 7 positions agree with TRBD2. This CDR3 contains 16 residues. Germline V CDR1 and CDR2: SGHRS, YFSETQ. V shed 5 bases and J 1 base; nucleotides not matched to a gene: 6.

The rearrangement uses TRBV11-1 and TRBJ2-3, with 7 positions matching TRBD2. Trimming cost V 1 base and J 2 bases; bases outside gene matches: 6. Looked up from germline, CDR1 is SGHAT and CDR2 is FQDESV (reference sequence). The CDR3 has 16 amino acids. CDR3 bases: TGTGCCAGCAGCTTAGTTGGACTAGAGAACACAGATACGCAGTATTTT. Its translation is CASSLVGLENTDTQYF.

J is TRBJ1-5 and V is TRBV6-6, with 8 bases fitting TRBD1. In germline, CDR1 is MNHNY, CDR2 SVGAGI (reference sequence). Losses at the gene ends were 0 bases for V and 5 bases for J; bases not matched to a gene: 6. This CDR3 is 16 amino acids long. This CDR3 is CASSYSYGTGDQPQHF. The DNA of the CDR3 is TGTGCCAGCAGTTACTCCTACGGGACAGGTGATCAGCCCCAGCATTTT.

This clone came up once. DNA of the CDR3: TGTGCCAGCAGTTTATTACCCGAGAGGGGCTACACCTTC. It specifies CASSLLPERGYTF. The chain combines TRBV28 with TRBJ1-2, with D unclear. V lost 1 base, J lost 8 bases, and 11 bases lay in between. The CDR3 consists of 13 residues. The V gene's germline CDR1 is MDHEN and CDR2 SYDVKM.

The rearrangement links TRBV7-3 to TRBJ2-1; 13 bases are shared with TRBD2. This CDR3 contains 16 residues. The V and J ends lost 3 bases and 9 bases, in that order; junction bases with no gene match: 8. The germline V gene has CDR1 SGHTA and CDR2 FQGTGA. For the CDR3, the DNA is TGTGCCAGCAGCTTCGGACTAGCGGGGGTTGAGGGTGAGCAGTTCTTC. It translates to CASSFGLAGVEGEQFF. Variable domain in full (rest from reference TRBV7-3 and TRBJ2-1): GAGVSQTPSNKVTEKGKYVELRCDPISGHTALYWYRQSLGQGPEFLIYFQGTGAADDSGLPNDRFFAVRPEGSVSTLKIQRTERGDSAVYLCASSFGLAGVEGEQFFGPGTRLTVL.

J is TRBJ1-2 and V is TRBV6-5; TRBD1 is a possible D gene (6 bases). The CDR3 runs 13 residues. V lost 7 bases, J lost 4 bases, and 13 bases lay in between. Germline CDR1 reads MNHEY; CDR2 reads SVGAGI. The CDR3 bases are TGTGCCAGCAACCGGGAAGGGGGCTATGGCTACACCTTC. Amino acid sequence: CASNREGGYGYTF.

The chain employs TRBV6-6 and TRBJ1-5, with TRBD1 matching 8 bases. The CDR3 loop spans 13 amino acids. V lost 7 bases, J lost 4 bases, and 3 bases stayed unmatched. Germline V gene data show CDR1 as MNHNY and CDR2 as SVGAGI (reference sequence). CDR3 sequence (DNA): TGTGCCAGCAAGGACAGGGCGAATCAGCCCCAGCATTTT. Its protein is CASKDRANQPQHF.

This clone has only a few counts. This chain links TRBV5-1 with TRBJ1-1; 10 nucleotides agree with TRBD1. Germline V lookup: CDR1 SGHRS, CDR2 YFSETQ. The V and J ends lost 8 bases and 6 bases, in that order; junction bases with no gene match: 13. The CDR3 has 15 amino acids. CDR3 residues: CASMGGDRGWAEAFF. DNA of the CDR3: TGCGCCAGTATGGGGGGGGACAGGGGTTGGGCTGAAGCTTTCTTT.

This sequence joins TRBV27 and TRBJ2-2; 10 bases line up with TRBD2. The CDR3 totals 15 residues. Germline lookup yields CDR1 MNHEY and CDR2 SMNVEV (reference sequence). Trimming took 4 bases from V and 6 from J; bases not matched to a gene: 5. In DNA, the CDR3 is TGTGCCAGCAGTTGGGGACTAGCGTTGCCCGGGGAGCTGTTTTTT. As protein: CASSWGLALPGELFF.

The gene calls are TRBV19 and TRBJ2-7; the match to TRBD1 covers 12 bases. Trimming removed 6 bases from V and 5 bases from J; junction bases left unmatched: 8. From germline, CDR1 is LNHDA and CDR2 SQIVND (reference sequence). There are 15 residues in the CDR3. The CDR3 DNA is TGTGCCAGTAGGCGCTCCGGGACAGGGGGCGACGAGCAGTACTTC. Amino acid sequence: CASRRSGTGGDEQYF.

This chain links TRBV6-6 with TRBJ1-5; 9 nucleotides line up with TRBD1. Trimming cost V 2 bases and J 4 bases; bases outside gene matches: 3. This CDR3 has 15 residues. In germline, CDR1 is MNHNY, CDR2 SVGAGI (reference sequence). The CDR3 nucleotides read TGTGCCAGCAGTTACGCGACAGGGGGAAATCAGCCCCAGCATTTT. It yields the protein CASSYATGGNQPQHF.

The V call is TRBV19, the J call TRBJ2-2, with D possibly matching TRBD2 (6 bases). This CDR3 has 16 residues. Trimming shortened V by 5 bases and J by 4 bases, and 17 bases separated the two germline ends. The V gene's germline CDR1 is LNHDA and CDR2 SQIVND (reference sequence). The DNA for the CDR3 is TGTGCCAGTAGTTCGCGGGACCGTATTTTCACCGGGGAGCTGTTTTTT. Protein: CASSSRDRIFTGELFF.

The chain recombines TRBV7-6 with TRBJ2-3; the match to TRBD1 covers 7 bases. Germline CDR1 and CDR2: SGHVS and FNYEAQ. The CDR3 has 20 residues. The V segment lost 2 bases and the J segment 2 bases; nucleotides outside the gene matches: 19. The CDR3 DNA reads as TGTGCCAGCAGCTTACGCCCGCTACACGGTAGACAGGGAGTCACAGATACGCAGTATTTT. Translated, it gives CASSLRPLHGRQGVTDTQYF.

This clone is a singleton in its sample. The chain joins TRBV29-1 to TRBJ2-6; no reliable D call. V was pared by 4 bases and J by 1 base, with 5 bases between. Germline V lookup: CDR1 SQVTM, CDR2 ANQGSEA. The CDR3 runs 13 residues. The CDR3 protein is CSVAASGANVLTF. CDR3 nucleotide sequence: TGCAGCGTTGCCGCGTCTGGGGCCAACGTCCTGACTTTC.

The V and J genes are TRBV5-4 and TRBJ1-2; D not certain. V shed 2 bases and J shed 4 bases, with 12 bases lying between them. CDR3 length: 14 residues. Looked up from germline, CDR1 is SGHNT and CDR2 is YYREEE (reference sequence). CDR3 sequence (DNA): TGTGCCAGCAGCTTTGCGGGGTCACCCTATGGCTACACCTTC. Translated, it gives CASSFAGSPYGYTF.

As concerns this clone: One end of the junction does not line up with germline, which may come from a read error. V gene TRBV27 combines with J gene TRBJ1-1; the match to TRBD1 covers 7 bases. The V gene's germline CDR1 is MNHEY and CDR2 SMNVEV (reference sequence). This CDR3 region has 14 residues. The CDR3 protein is CASSPGGMNSEAFF. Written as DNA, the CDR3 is TGTGCCAGCAGTCCAGGGGGTATGAACAGTGAAGCTTTCTTT.

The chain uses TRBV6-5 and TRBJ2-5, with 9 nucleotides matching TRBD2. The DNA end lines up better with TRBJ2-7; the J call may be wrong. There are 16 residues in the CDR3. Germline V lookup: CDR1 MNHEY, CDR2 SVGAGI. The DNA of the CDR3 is TGTGCCAGCAGTTACACAGCGGCGGGAGGGCCCTACGAGCAGTACTTC. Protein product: CASSYTAAGGPYEQYF.

CDR3 sequence reads: CASSLAGGPSNEQFF. The CDR3, as DNA: TGTGCCAGCAGCTTAGCGGGGGGGCCGAGTAATGAGCAGTTCTTC. The chain couples TRBV5-4 to TRBJ2-1; 10 bases are shared with TRBD2. The CDR3 contains 15 residues. Germline V gives CDR1 SGHNT, CDR2 YYREEE (reference sequence). V shed 2 bases, J shed 7 bases, and the junction held 6 bases outside the gene matches.